This entry describes one T cell receptor (beta chain). Its antigen is currently not known. There are no base qualities to consult, and no much larger clone falls within one base. TCRbeta CDR3 regions were amplified from genomic DNA by means of the immunoSEQ Assay, a bias-controlled multiplex PCR. The authors processed their data as follows. Nucleated cell counts per sample were estimated from amplification of reference gene primers within the assay. To quantify the absolute abundance of each unique TCRbeta CDR3 rearrangement, sequence reads were collapsed and filtered. For each sample, productive Simpson clonality was calculated by taking the square root of Simpson's diversity index across productive rearrangements. The clones in this table, taken by TCRdb from immuneACCESS, are in-frame only. Not every clone is retained; where verified, under half of the shortfall comes from an unresolved V gene, and the cause of the rest is unknown. The V and J calls and the clone size are those of that table, but D and trimming were determined from the DNA. This sample holds about 200,000 clones; roughly 86% were observed only once. The ten largest clones capture 3.5% to 4% of the sample.

The data were taken from a study of blood T cell repertoires in COVID-19 (dated by TCRdb to 2020 to 2022). A note on the overall study: The collaborator samples originated in the United States, Italy and Spain and spanned the acute and convalescent phases of COVID-19. The material from the prospective study consisted of cDNA or gDNA derived from T cells, B-cell-depleted T cells, or PBMCs. Deeply sampled blood TCRbeta repertoires from subjects exposed to, actively infected with, or recovered from COVID-19 were included in the dataset. The repertoires were released in a freely available public database meant as a resource for research on the immune response to SARS-CoV-2. Samples came from the ongoing ImmuneRACE study (first 160 participants) plus 1,254 subjects from 6 global collaborators. The sample metadata nearly always contained a de-identified subject ID, COVID-19 status, age in years and sex. Where available, HLA class I and class II types were obtained from metadata supplied by the sample provider rather than from assay-based typing. The investigation overall reported the following: The quantity of clinical and demographic metadata differed by source and by participant and was supplied without curation.

In the prospective study, participants were about 18 to 90 years old, resided in fewer than 25 geographic areas of the United States, and were enrolled through a virtual design. In the prospective study, participants were assigned to cohorts based on the clinical history participants reported in a screening survey and a study questionnaire. In the prospective study, whole blood, serum and a nasopharyngeal or oropharyngeal swab were collected from each participant by mobile phlebotomists. Additional blood draws and questionnaires over a 2-month period could optionally be provided by prospective study participants. Before DNA extraction, prospective study blood samples were shipped either frozen or at room temperature. The germline ends are 20 bases apart after V is trimmed by 0 bases and J by 6 bases. The CDR3 contains 18 residues, cysteine and phenylalanine counted. Just the 54-base CDR3 DNA is kept, in frame starting at base 1. The germline V gene (reference sequence) yields LGHDT for CDR1 and YNNKEL for CDR2.

This sequence was found in a woman aged 25 to 45 with acute COVID-19. This receptor chain uses TRBV3-1 (or the pseudogene TRBV3-2) and TRBJ1-4; matching of 5 bases hints at TRBD1 as the D gene. Material for sequencing was PBMCs or T cells enriched from blood (not recorded which). The bases read TGTGCCAGCAGCCAAGATCTAGTGGGTGGGCTAGGGGATGAAAAACTGTTTTTT. It translates to CASSQDLVGGLGDEKLFF.